This T cell receptor (beta chain) was captured in a study of CDR3 diversity in severe acne. The V gene lost 4 bases and the J gene lost 4 bases, with 9 bases spanning the gap. This CDR3 comprises 13 residues. Germline CDR1 SGHKS, CDR2 YYEKEE (reference sequence). From the PCR reads, TCRdb called clonotypes with MiXCR, one entry per CDR3 protein. Here the sample spans some 90,000 distinct CDR3 sequences, 48% being singletons. Sequencing was performed on blood. The TCR was taken from a male donor in good health, serving as a control. The chain employs TRBV5-5 and TRBJ1-3; TRBD1 might be the D (5 bases). CDR3 sequence reads: CASSPGGGNTIYF. The CDR3 DNA reads TGTGCCAGCAGCCCGGGGGGAGGAAACACCATATATTTT.